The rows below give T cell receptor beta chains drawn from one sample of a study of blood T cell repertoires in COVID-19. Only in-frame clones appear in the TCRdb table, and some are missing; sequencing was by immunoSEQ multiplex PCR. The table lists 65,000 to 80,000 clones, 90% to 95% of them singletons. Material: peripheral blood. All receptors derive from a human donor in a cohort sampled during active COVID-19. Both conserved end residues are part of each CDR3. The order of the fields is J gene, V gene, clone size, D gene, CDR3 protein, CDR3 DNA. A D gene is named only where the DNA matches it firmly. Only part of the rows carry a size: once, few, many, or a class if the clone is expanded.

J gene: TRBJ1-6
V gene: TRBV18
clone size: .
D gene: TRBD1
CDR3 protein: CASSSAADRENSPLHF
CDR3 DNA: TGTGCCAGCTCGTCAGCCGCGGACAGGGAGAATTCACCCCTCCACTTT

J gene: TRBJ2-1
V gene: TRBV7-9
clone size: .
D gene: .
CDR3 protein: CASSSRTLNSLYYNEQFF
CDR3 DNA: TGTGCCAGCAGCTCGAGAACCCTTAACAGTTTGTATTACAATGAGCAGTTCTTC

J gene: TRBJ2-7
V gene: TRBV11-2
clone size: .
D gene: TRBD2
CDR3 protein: CASSLAPGGYEQYF
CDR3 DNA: TGTGCCAGCAGCTTAGCGCCGGGAGGGTACGAGCAGTACTTC

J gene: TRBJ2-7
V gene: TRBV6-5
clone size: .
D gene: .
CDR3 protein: CASSLQGSEQYF
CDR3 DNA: TGTGCCAGCAGTTTACAGGGCTCCGAGCAGTACTTC

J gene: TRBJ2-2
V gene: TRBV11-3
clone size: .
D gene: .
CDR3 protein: CASSFGSQAGELFF
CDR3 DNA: TGTGCCAGCAGCTTTGGTAGTCAGGCCGGGGAGCTGTTTTTT

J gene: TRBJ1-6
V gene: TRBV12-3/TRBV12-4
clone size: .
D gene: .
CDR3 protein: CASSRNSPLHF
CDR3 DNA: TGTGCCAGCTCCAGGAATTCACCCCTCCACTTT

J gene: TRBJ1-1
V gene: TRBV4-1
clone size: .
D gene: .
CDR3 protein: CASSQGRGLNTEAFF
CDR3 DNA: TGCGCCAGCAGCCAAGGAAGAGGCTTGAACACTGAAGCTTTCTTT

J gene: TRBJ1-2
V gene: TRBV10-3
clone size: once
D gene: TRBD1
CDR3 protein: CAITRGTALNYGYTF
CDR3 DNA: TGTGCCATCACCCGCGGGACAGCCCTTAACTATGGCTACACCTTC

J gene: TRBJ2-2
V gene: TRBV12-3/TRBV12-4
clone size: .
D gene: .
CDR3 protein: CASTLANTGELFF
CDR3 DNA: TGTGCCAGCACCCTAGCAAACACCGGGGAGCTGTTTTTT

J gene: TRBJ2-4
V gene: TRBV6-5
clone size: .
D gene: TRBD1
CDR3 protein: CASSPDRGTKNIQYF
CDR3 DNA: TGTGCCAGCAGCCCCGACAGGGGTACCAAAAACATTCAGTACTTC